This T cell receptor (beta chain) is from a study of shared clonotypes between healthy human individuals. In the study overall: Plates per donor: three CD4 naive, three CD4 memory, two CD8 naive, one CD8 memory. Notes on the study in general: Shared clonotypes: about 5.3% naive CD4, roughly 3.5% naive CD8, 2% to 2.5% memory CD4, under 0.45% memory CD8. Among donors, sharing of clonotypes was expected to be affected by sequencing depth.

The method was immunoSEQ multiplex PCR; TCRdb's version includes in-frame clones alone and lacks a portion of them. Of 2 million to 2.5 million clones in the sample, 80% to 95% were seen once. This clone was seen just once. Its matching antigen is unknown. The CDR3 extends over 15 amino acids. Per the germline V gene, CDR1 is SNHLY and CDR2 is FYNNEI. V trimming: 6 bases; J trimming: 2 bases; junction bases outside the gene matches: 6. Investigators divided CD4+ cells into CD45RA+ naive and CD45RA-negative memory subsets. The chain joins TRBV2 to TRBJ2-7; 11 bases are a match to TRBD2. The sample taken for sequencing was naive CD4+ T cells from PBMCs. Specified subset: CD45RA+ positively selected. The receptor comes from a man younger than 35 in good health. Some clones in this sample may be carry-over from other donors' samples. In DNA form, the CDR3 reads TGTGCCAGCAGACTAGGGACTAGCGGACCCTACGAGCAGTACTTC. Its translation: CASRLGTSGPYEQYF.